The clone carrying this T cell receptor beta chain has only a few counts. Its antigen remains unidentified. This sample stems from a study of T-cell memory formation after mild COVID-19. General observations from the study: Among clones contracting day 15 to 85, CD4/CD8 was balanced, whereas later expanders leaned CD4+. Mostly located in CM and EM were contracting CD4+ clones, with contracting CD8+ clones located in EMRA.

It was 5'RACE with constant-segment primers that produced the TCR alpha and TCR beta cDNA libraries, which carried sample barcodes and UMIs. TCRdb recomputed calls from the 5' RACE reads with MiXCR, one row per CDR3 protein. The sample yields under 300,000 distinct CDR3 sequences, over 9% seen once. Germline V gives CDR1 DFQATT, CDR2 SNEGSKA (reference sequence). The CDR3 covers 14 residues. After removal of 4 bases from V and 2 bases from J, the junction contained 3 bases not matched to a gene. The V call is TRBV20-1, the J call TRBJ2-1; 9 nucleotides match TRBD2. Input material: PBMCs or a T cell subset sorted from them (not recorded which). This TCR derives from a man younger than 35 who had mild COVID-19 (a few samples of this study predate the infection). Cell type and time point are not known. The chain's CDR3 is CSAIGGGAYNEQFF. CDR3 nucleotides: TGCAGTGCTATTGGCGGGGGGGCCTACAATGAGCAGTTCTTC.